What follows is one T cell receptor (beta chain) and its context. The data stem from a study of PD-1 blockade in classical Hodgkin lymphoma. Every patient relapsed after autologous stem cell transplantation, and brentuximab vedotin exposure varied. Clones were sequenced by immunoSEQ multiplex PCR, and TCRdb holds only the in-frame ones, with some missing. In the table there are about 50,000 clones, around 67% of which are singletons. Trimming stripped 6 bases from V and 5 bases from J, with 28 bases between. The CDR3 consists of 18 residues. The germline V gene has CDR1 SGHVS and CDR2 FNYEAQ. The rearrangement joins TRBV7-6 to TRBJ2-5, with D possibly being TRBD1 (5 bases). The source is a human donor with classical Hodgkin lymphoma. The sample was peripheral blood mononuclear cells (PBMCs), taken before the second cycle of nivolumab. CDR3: CASSPFSTWGRKGETQYF. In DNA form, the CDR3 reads TGTGCCAGCAGTCCCTTTAGTACATGGGGTAGGAAGGGGGAGACCCAGTACTTC.